The 20 T cell receptor beta chains presented below share a single source sample, sequenced in a study of CD4 T cells in relation to SARS-CoV-2 and coronaviruses. TCRdb's table, derived via immunoSEQ multiplex PCR, lists solely in-frame clones and lacks some. Of about 65,000 clones in the sample, over 80% were seen once. CD4+ T cells from unexposed donors were obtained before the COVID-19 pandemic (2011-2018). The sample taken for sequencing was memory CD4+ T cells from PBMCs. Every receptor here comes from a human donor in good health.

The chain links TRBV6-2 or TRBV6-3 to TRBJ2-3; TRBD1 is a possible D gene (8 bases). Trimming pared 6 bases from V and 2 bases from J, leaving 21 bases between. Germline lookup yields CDR1 MNHEY and CDR2 SVGEGT. CDR3 length equals 17 residues. CDR3 protein: CASSPDQGAGATDTQYF. For the CDR3, the DNA is TGTGCCAGCAGCCCGGACCAGGGGGCGGGGGCCACAGATACGCAGTATTTT.

This clone was counted between two and nine times. The rearrangement joins TRBV3-1 (or the pseudogene TRBV3-2) to TRBJ1-4, with D perhaps matching TRBD1 (5 bases). The length of the CDR3 is 15 residues. Trimming shortened V by 0 bases and J by 8 bases, and 13 bases separated the two germline ends. Germline CDR1 LGHDT, CDR2 YNNKEL (reference sequence). DNA for the CDR3: TGTGCCAGCAGCCAAGATCCCCAGGGAAAAGAAAAACTGTTTTTT. It codes for CASSQDPQGKEKLFF.

This clone was seen a handful of times. In DNA, the CDR3 is TGTGCCAGCAGCTTAGGGTCGGGAATTGGCTACACCTTC. Its protein is CASSLGSGIGYTF. V and J are TRBV7-9 and TRBJ1-2, with no clear D. Germline values: CDR1 SEHNR, CDR2 FQNEAQ (reference sequence). V was pared by 1 base and J by 7 bases, with 10 bases between. There are 13 residues in the CDR3.

CDR3 coding DNA: TGTGCCAGCAGCAGGGGTACTAATGAAAAACTGTTTTTT. Encoded protein: CASSRGTNEKLFF. The chain has TRBV28 and TRBJ1-4, with a possible D match to TRBD1 (6 bases). The CDR3 is 13 amino acids. Trimming took off 6 bases at V and 2 bases at J, with 7 bases between the two ends. Per germline, CDR1 MDHEN and CDR2 SYDVKM. The entire variable domain, with the rest obtained from reference TRBV28 and TRBJ1-4, is as follows: DVKVTQSSRYLVKRTGEKVFLECVQDMDHENMFWYRQDPGLGLRLIYFSYDVKMKEKGDIPEGYSVSREKKERFSLILESASTNQTSMYLCASSRGTNEKLFFGSGTQLSVL.

The chain couples TRBV5-1 to TRBJ2-7, with 9 bases that match TRBD1. V lost 4 bases, J lost 6 bases, and 8 bases stayed unmatched. Germline values: CDR1 SGHRS, CDR2 YFSETQ. There are 14 residues in the CDR3. CDR3 sequence (DNA): TGCGCCAGCAGCCCCCTACAGGGGGCGGCCGAGCAGTACTTC. Amino acid sequence: CASSPLQGAAEQYF.

The gene calls are TRBV7-8 and TRBJ2-5; the D gene is possibly TRBD1 (5 bases). From germline, CDR1 is SGHVS and CDR2 FQNEAQ. There are 15 residues in the CDR3. Trimming took 2 bases from V and 2 from J, leaving 12 bases between them. CDR3 sequence reads: CASSLLGQKQETQYF. DNA for the CDR3: TGTGCCAGCAGCTTATTGGGGCAGAAACAAGAGACCCAGTACTTC.

The V and J genes are TRBV7-9 and TRBJ1-1; D gene unclear. The V end lost 2 bases, the J end lost 2 bases, and 6 bases lay between the germline ends. The CDR3 has 13 residues. Germline CDR1 SEHNR, CDR2 FQNEAQ (reference sequence). CDR3 loop: CASSLLDNTEAFF. The CDR3 nucleotides read TGTGCCAGCAGCTTACTAGATAACACTGAAGCTTTCTTT.

V usage is TRBV2 and J usage is TRBJ1-2; TRBD1 agrees at 8 bases. The ends lost 10 bases at V and 7 bases at J; junction bases unmatched: 11. Germline V lookup: CDR1 SNHLY, CDR2 FYNNEI. CDR3 length: 13 residues. The CDR3 coding sequence is TGTGCCACGGGCCCGGACAGGGTCCCTGGCTACACCTTC. The encoded protein is CATGPDRVPGYTF.

This clone was detected once. This sequence joins TRBV5-4 and TRBJ2-7; D gene unclear. Germline values: CDR1 SGHNT, CDR2 YYREEE (reference sequence). V was trimmed by 4 bases and J by 2 bases, leaving 13 bases between them. The CDR3 has 14 amino acids. The CDR3 sequence is CASSSLERTYEQYF. In nucleotides, the CDR3 is TGTGCCAGCAGCAGCCTAGAGCGAACCTACGAGCAGTACTTC.

Here the CDR3 DNA reads TGCACCAGCAGCCATTGGACAGGCCCGCCCGAGGATAACTATGGCTACACCTTC. Protein sequence: CTSSHWTGPPEDNYGYTF. The chain employs TRBV1 and TRBJ1-2; the listed D gene, TRBD1, was not tested against the DNA. TRBV1 is a pseudogene locus. CDR3 length: 18 amino acids.

V usage is TRBV18 and J usage is TRBJ1-3; perhaps TRBD1 as D (5 bases). Trimming pared 3 bases from V and 0 bases from J, leaving 9 bases between. CDR3 length: 15 amino acids. The germline CDR1 and CDR2 sequences are KGHSH and LQKENI. The CDR3 spells CASSPGRNSGNTIYF. CDR3 coding DNA: TGTGCCAGCTCACCGGGACGGAACTCTGGAAACACCATATATTTT.

The chain joins TRBV3-1 (or the pseudogene TRBV3-2) to TRBJ2-2; D remains unclear. Germline V CDR1 and CDR2: LGHDT, YNNKEL (reference sequence). The CDR3 is 13 amino acids. V was trimmed by 3 bases and J by 1 base, leaving 3 bases between them. Here the CDR3 reads CASSHMNTGELFF. The CDR3 DNA follows: TGTGCCAGCAGCCACATGAACACCGGGGAGCTGTTTTTT.

This chain connects TRBV28 to TRBJ1-2; 9 nucleotides match TRBD1. The V gene's germline CDR1 is MDHEN and CDR2 SYDVKM. The CDR3 extends over 14 amino acids. Germline trimming cut 5 bases from V and 7 bases from J; bases unmatched to any gene: 8. The CDR3 bases are TGTGCCAGCAGTCGCCGGGACAGGGTCTTTGGCTACACCTTC. Translated, it gives CASSRRDRVFGYTF.

V gene TRBV30 combines with J gene TRBJ1-6; D is unclear. The germline gives CDR1 GTSNPN, CDR2 SVGIG (reference sequence). CDR3 length: 13 residues. Trimming cost V 1 base and J 10 bases, with 11 bases left between them. This CDR3 reads CAWSGRRRSPLHF. CDR3 DNA: TGTGCCTGGAGTGGCCGGAGGCGGTCACCCCTCCACTTT.

This clone was seen just once. The genes are TRBV15 and TRBJ2-6; 8 positions match TRBD1. Germline values: CDR1 LNHNV, CDR2 YYDKDF (reference sequence). Unmatched junction bases numbered 3, after V lost 2 bases and J lost 0 bases. The CDR3 runs 17 residues. The CDR3 here is CATSRTGTGSGANVLTF. CDR3 nucleotide sequence: TGTGCCACCAGCAGAACCGGGACAGGCTCTGGGGCCAACGTCCTGACTTTC.

This clone showed up just once. The gene calls are TRBV4-1 and TRBJ2-5; D gene uncertain. Germline-derived CDR1 and CDR2 are MGHRA and YSYEKL. This CDR3 contains 13 residues. V gave up 0 bases and J gave up 0 bases, with 2 bases separating them. This CDR3 is CASSQDNQETQYF. In nucleotides, the CDR3 is TGCGCCAGCAGCCAAGATAACCAAGAGACCCAGTACTTC.

The chain couples TRBV6-5 to TRBJ1-2, with 8 bases aligning to TRBD1. Germline CDR1 MNHEY, CDR2 SVGAGI. CDR3 length: 15 amino acids. After removal of 0 bases from V and 7 bases from J, the junction contained 7 bases not matched to a gene. The CDR3 DNA follows: TGTGCCAGCAGTTACTCTTCGGCAGGGGGCTCTGGCTACACCTTC. Amino acid sequence: CASSYSSAGGSGYTF.

This clone was seen once. The chain uses TRBV24-1 and TRBJ1-2, with D perhaps matching TRBD1 (5 bases). The germline CDR1 and CDR2 sequences are KGHDR and SFDVKD. V lost 7 bases to trimming and J lost 4 bases, with 9 bases between them. The CDR3 is 12 residues long. In DNA form, the CDR3 reads TGTGCCACCAGCAGGGCGAGCTATGGCTACACCTTC. This translates into CATSRASYGYTF.

In its sample, this clone was seen a few times. The chain is built from TRBV28 and TRBJ1-5; no definite D call. CDR1 is MDHEN and CDR2 is SYDVKM in the germline V gene. The CDR3 has 14 amino acids. With 6 bases removed from V and 3 bases from J, the gap between germline ends came to 12 bases. The CDR3 spells CASSERRVNQPQHF. CDR3 coding DNA: TGTGCCAGCAGCGAAAGACGGGTCAATCAGCCCCAGCATTTT.

The V call is TRBV11-2, the J call TRBJ2-3; D is possibly TRBD2 (5 bases). The V gene lost 1 base and the J gene lost 6 bases, with 14 bases spanning the gap. The CDR3 length is 15 residues. Germline V gene data show CDR1 as SGHAT and CDR2 as FQNNGV. The CDR3 reads CASSLVLGSRDTQYF. CDR3 nucleotides: TGTGCCAGCAGCTTAGTACTGGGGAGTAGGGATACGCAGTATTTT. The full variable domain, its missing parts supplied by reference TRBV11-2 and TRBJ2-3, is EAGVAQSPRYKIIEKRQSVAFWCNPISGHATLYWYQQILGQGPKLLIQFQNNGVVDDSQLPKDRFSAERLKGVDSTLKIQPAKLEDSAVYLCASSLVLGSRDTQYFGPGTRLTVL.